A single sample is the source of the 29 T cell receptor beta chains below, sequenced in a study of identical twins (dated by TCRdb to about 2016). Receptor amplification or capture employed 5' RACE. Sequencing was carried out with an Illumina HiSeq 2000. Starting from the raw public reads, TCRdb applied fastp trimming at Q25, assembled clones with MiXCR and retained in-frame beta chains. One record per CDR3 amino acid sequence lists the most common genes and DNA. The sample table lists some 790,000 distinct CDR3 sequences, 15% to 20% of them with a count of one. The top ten clones comprise around 14% of the sample. The sample also formed part of further work on T cells expressing NK-cell markers.

What was sequenced was PBMCs. The origin of the receptors is a woman aged 18-29 years in good health.

There are a few counts of this clonotype. The chain couples TRBV30 to TRBJ2-7, with D unresolved. The germline V and J ends were trimmed by 0 bases and 0 bases, with 3 bases remaining between them. Germline CDR1 and CDR2: GTSNPN and SVGIG (reference sequence). The CDR3 spans 12 residues. The CDR3 protein is CAWSVFSYEQYF. In DNA, the CDR3 is TGTGCCTGGAGTGTTTTCTCCTACGAGCAGTACTTC.

This chain connects TRBV19 to TRBJ2-1; 10 nucleotides line up with TRBD1. The CDR3 contains 17 residues. Trimming took 10 bases from V and 8 from J; bases not matched to a gene: 20. The germline gives CDR1 LNHDA, CDR2 SQIVND (reference sequence). CDR3 coding DNA: TGTGCCACCAGACAGGGGGCAGCGGGGGCCAAGCACGATGAGCAGTTCTTC. Translating it yields CATRQGAAGAKHDEQFF.

Only a few counts were recorded for this clonotype. This chain links TRBV20-1 with TRBJ1-2, with D uncertain. The germline V gene has CDR1 DFQATT and CDR2 SNEGSKA (reference sequence). The CDR3 is 14 amino acids. Trimming took off 1 base at V and 3 bases at J, with 12 bases between the two ends. CDR3 in DNA: TGCAGTGCTAGAGGTTCCGAGGCGTACTATGGCTACACCTTC. Its protein is CSARGSEAYYGYTF.

V and J are TRBV6-1 and TRBJ2-7; D is perhaps TRBD1 (6 bases). CDR3 size: 16 residues. V shed 3 bases and J shed 5 bases, with 20 bases lying between them. The germline V gene has CDR1 MNHNS and CDR2 SASEGT. CDR3 loop: CASSDSYRDHFDEQYF. DNA of the CDR3: TGTGCCAGCAGTGACAGTTACAGGGATCATTTCGACGAGCAGTACTTC.

This clonotype was counted many times. The chain carries TRBV10-3 and TRBJ2-7; D perhaps matches TRBD2 (5 bases). This CDR3 has 12 residues. Per the germline V gene, CDR1 is ENHRY and CDR2 is SYGVKD. Trimming cost V 3 bases and J 2 bases, with 5 bases left between them. In DNA form, the CDR3 reads TGTGCCATCAGTGACGGGGCCTACGAGCAGTACTTC. Encoded protein: CAISDGAYEQYF.

The chain recombines TRBV7-6 with TRBJ2-1; 8 bases align to TRBD2. This CDR3 spans 12 amino acids. The J segment lost 9 bases and the V segment lost 7 bases, leaving 5 bases of the junction unmatched. Germline assignment: CDR1 SGHVS and CDR2 FNYEAQ. The CDR3 loop reads CASNGLAGEQFF. The DNA of the CDR3 is TGTGCCAGCAACGGGCTAGCGGGTGAGCAGTTCTTC.

Of note for this clonotype: Germline and junction disagree at one end, which may indicate a read error. This sequence joins TRBV20-1 and TRBJ2-5; a weak D match, TRBD1 (5 bases). The CDR3 is 15 amino acids. The germline V gene has CDR1 DFQATT and CDR2 SNEGSKA (reference sequence). The CDR3 sequence: CCARDGQGRRETQYF. CDR3 DNA sequence: TGCTGTGCTAGAGATGGCCAGGGAAGAAGAGAGACCCAGTACTTC.

The CDR3 loop reads CASSLAGDGYNEQFF. DNA of the CDR3: TGCGCCAGCAGCTTGGCTGGGGACGGATACAATGAGCAGTTCTTC. The chain carries TRBV5-1 and TRBJ2-1; either TRBD1 or TRBD2 may supply D (5 bases each). Germline V lookup: CDR1 SGHRS, CDR2 YFSETQ. V lost 0 bases and J lost 4, with 11 bases in between. This CDR3 contains 15 residues.

This clonotype was seen more than once but under ten times. The chain's CDR3 is CSARDPVRTDTQYF. CDR3 DNA: TGCAGTGCTAGAGACCCAGTTCGCACAGATACGCAGTATTTT. The V gene is TRBV20-1, the J gene TRBJ2-3; D remains unclear. V lost 0 bases and J 1 base, leaving 8 bases between the germline ends. The CDR3 contains 14 residues. In germline, CDR1 is DFQATT, CDR2 SNEGSKA (reference sequence).

This clonotype was seen at least ten times. This chain uses TRBV20-1 with TRBJ2-7; weak D call: TRBD2 (6 bases). CDR3 size: 13 residues. The V end lost 3 bases, the J end lost 4 bases, and 13 bases lay between the germline ends. Per the germline V gene, CDR1 is DFQATT and CDR2 is SNEGSKA (reference sequence). The CDR3 DNA follows: TGCAGTGCTAGCGGGACTGGGCCTTACGAGCAGTACTTC. Protein sequence: CSASGTGPYEQYF.

This rearrangement joins TRBV20-1 to TRBJ2-7, with 13 positions matching TRBD2. Trimming at V came to 2 bases and at J to 0 bases, leaving 10 bases not matched to a gene. The CDR3 is 18 amino acids. The germline V gene encodes CDR1 DFQATT and CDR2 SNEGSKA (reference sequence). CDR3 sequence: CSARRSGTSGIRSYEQYF. Written as DNA, the CDR3 is TGCAGTGCTAGAAGGTCCGGGACTAGCGGGATACGCTCCTACGAGCAGTACTTC.

This clonotype showed up just a few times. The chain couples TRBV2 to TRBJ2-5; tentative D call: TRBD1 (5 bases). The germline CDR1 and CDR2 sequences are SNHLY and FYNNEI. The CDR3 is 16 residues long. The V end lost 6 bases, the J end lost 4 bases, and 21 bases lay between the germline ends. The CDR3 is CASRERGRVVRETQYF. The CDR3 DNA reads TGTGCCAGCAGGGAAAGGGGTAGGGTCGTAAGAGAGACCCAGTACTTC. The full variable domain, its missing parts supplied by reference TRBV2 and TRBJ2-5, is EPEVTQTPSHQVTQMGQEVILRCVPISNHLYFYWYRQILGQKVEFLVSFYNNEISEKSEIFDDQFSVERPDGSNFTLKIRSTKLEDSAMYFCASRERGRVVRETQYFGPGTRLLVL.

This clonotype has more than one count but fewer than ten. The chain couples TRBV10-3 to TRBJ2-5; D call uncertain. Germline loops: CDR1 ENHRY, CDR2 SYGVKD. V was clipped by 9 bases and J by 3 bases, with 14 bases between them. The CDR3 is 13 residues long. In DNA, the CDR3 is TGTGCCATGCGTTCATCAGGAGAAGAGACCCAGTACTTC. Protein product: CAMRSSGEETQYF.

V is TRBV12-3 or TRBV12-4 and J is TRBJ2-5; D uncertain. V lost 5 bases and J 0 bases, leaving 19 bases between the germline ends. The CDR3 is 17 amino acids. CDR3 bases: TGTGCCAGCAGTCCCCGGCTCGCCGACCCGAACCAAGAGACCCAGTACTTC. Translated: CASSPRLADPNQETQYF.

The V gene is TRBV7-8, the J gene TRBJ2-1; 9 positions agree with TRBD2. Germline V CDR1 and CDR2: SGHVS, FQNEAQ. With V trimmed by 3 bases and J by 4 bases, 7 bases remained unmatched. The CDR3 extends over 16 amino acids. CDR3 amino acids: CASSLVSGGRYNEQFF. The CDR3 region has the DNA TGTGCCAGCAGCTTGGTTAGCGGGGGCCGTTACAATGAGCAGTTCTTC.

This clonotype occurred a few times. The V and J genes are TRBV20-1 and TRBJ2-7; D is undetermined. Germline V gives CDR1 DFQATT, CDR2 SNEGSKA (reference sequence). V lost 3 bases and J lost 3, with 12 bases in between. This CDR3 has 13 residues. CDR3 bases: TGCAGTGCTAGCGGAACCAGATACTACGAGCAGTACTTC. Its protein product is CSASGTRYYEQYF.

The rearrangement joins TRBV4-3 to TRBJ2-1; TRBD2 matches 10 bases. Losses at the gene ends were 2 bases for V and 4 bases for J; bases not matched to a gene: 11. Per germline, CDR1 LGHNA and CDR2 YSLEER. The CDR3 spans 18 residues. The CDR3 reads CASSQSPQTSGLYNEQFF. In DNA, the CDR3 is TGCGCCAGCAGCCAATCACCACAGACTAGCGGGCTATACAATGAGCAGTTCTTC.

The chain recombines TRBV7-9 with TRBJ2-4; no clear D. The CDR3 loop spans 15 amino acids. CDR1 is SEHNR and CDR2 is FQNEAQ in the germline V gene (reference sequence). The ends were cut back, 1 base at V and 0 bases at J, with 7 bases in the middle. CDR3 in DNA: TGTGCCAGCAGCTTAGGGGTGATAGCCAAAAACATTCAGTACTTC. Translating gives CASSLGVIAKNIQYF.

The chain carries TRBV29-1 and TRBJ2-5, with 7 bases that match TRBD1. CDR1 SQVTM and CDR2 ANQGSEA come from the germline V gene. J was trimmed by 4 bases and V by 3 bases; bases with no gene match: 2. There are 12 residues in the CDR3. The CDR3 region has the DNA TGCAGCGTTGATCAGGGGGTAGAGACCCAGTACTTC. Its translation is CSVDQGVETQYF.

This clonotype showed up just a few times. The J gene is TRBJ2-7, the V gene TRBV6-5; D unresolved. The germline V and J ends were trimmed by 2 bases and 3 bases, with 8 bases remaining between them. This CDR3 has 13 residues. Germline values: CDR1 MNHEY, CDR2 SVGAGI. In DNA form, the CDR3 reads TGTGCCAGCAGTTACGATGGTTTCTACGAGCAGTACTTC. Encoded protein: CASSYDGFYEQYF.

This chain joins TRBV15 and TRBJ2-2; 11 nucleotides line up with TRBD2. The CDR3 contains 18 residues. The V segment lost 1 base and the J segment 4 bases; nucleotides outside the gene matches: 8. The germline V gene encodes CDR1 LNHNV and CDR2 YYDKDF (reference sequence). CDR3 loop: CATSRVVLAGVATGELFF. In DNA form, the CDR3 reads TGTGCCACCAGCAGAGTAGTACTAGCGGGAGTAGCCACCGGGGAGCTGTTTTTT.

This chain uses TRBV7-9 with TRBJ2-1; D is unresolved. V gave up 5 bases and J gave up 12 bases, with 14 bases separating them. Germline V gene data show CDR1 as SEHNR and CDR2 as FQNEAQ (reference sequence). CDR3 length: 12 residues. The CDR3 region is CASSRLISTQFF. The DNA of the CDR3 is TGTGCCAGCAGCCGGCTGATCTCGACGCAGTTCTTC.

This chain connects TRBV5-1 to TRBJ1-5, with TRBD1 matching 7 bases. The CDR3 runs to 15 residues. J gave up 6 bases and V 0 bases, and 6 bases lay outside the gene matches. In germline, CDR1 is SGHRS, CDR2 YFSETQ. In nucleotides, the CDR3 is TGCGCCAGCAGCTTGGAAGGGGGCGCGGCTCAGCCCCAGCATTTT. Translation gives CASSLEGGAAQPQHF.

The chain uses TRBV9 and TRBJ2-1, with D perhaps TRBD1 or TRBD2 (6 bases each). Trimming took off 4 bases at V and 4 bases at J, with 21 bases between the two ends. This CDR3 is built from 17 residues. Germline values: CDR1 SGDLS, CDR2 YYNGEE. CDR3 protein: CASSLGGGPDVYNEQFF. CDR3 in DNA: TGTGCCAGCAGCCTCGGAGGGGGGCCGGATGTATACAATGAGCAGTTCTTC.

The rearrangement joins TRBV5-1 to TRBJ2-7; D could derive from TRBD1 or TRBD2 (5 bases each). Trimming removed 0 bases from V and 6 bases from J, with 13 bases in between. Germline loops: CDR1 SGHRS, CDR2 YFSETQ. This CDR3 is 14 amino acids long. CDR3 bases: TGCGCCAGCAGCTTGGTCGACGGGACGGTCGAGCAGTACTTC. This gives the protein CASSLVDGTVEQYF.

The chain links TRBV9 to TRBJ2-2; D is undetermined. This CDR3 region has 15 residues. The ends were cut back, 3 bases at V and 4 bases at J, with 13 bases in the middle. Looked up from germline, CDR1 is SGDLS and CDR2 is YYNGEE. CDR3 DNA: TGTGCCAGCAGCGAGAGGATAACGAGCACCGGGGAGCTGTTTTTT. As protein: CASSERITSTGELFF. Complete variable domain (other parts from reference TRBV9 and TRBJ2-2): DSGVTQTPKHLITATGQRVTLRCSPRSGDLSVYWYQQSLDQGLQFLIQYYNGEERAKGNILERFSAQQFPDLHSELNLSSLELGDSALYFCASSERITSTGELFFGEGSRLTVL.

This sequence joins TRBV7-9 and TRBJ2-7; tentative D call: TRBD2 (5 bases). Germline lookup yields CDR1 SEHNR and CDR2 FQNEAQ (reference sequence). CDR3 length: 13 residues. V was clipped by 1 base and J by 6 bases, with 10 bases between them. The CDR3, as DNA: TGTGCCAGCAGCTTAGGGGTACTAGGCGAGCAGTACTTC. Protein sequence: CASSLGVLGEQYF.

J is TRBJ1-5 and V is TRBV12-3 or TRBV12-4, with 8 bases that match TRBD1. The V gene end was trimmed by 9 bases and the J gene end by 4 bases; junction bases not matched to a gene: 8. The CDR3 is 14 amino acids. The CDR3 DNA sequence: TGTGCCAGTGCAGGGGGCCCCTCGAATCAGCCCCAGCATTTT. Translation: CASAGGPSNQPQHF.

This clonotype was counted between two and nine times. The V call is TRBV6-1, the J call TRBJ2-1; TRBD2 aligns across 10 bases. The CDR3 is 15 residues long. Germline CDR1 MNHNS, CDR2 SASEGT. Unmatched junction bases numbered 3, after V lost 4 bases and J lost 3 bases. Written as DNA, the CDR3 is TGTGCCAGCAGTGTAGGGACTAGCGACTACAATGAGCAGTTCTTC. Amino acid sequence: CASSVGTSDYNEQFF.